The text below deals with one T cell receptor beta chain. The antigen remains unidentified. The CDR3 extends over 13 amino acids. Trimming took off 2 bases at V and 5 bases at J, with 9 bases between the two ends. In germline, CDR1 is SGDLS, CDR2 YYNGEE. These data originate in a study of radiation and T cells in renal cell carcinoma. In the study overall: Nephrectomy followed 15 Gy stereotactic body radiation by 4 weeks. Study results and limitations: Without pretreatment biopsies, baseline tumor clonotype presence was undetermined.

Time point given: blood 2 weeks post-SBRT. Treatment of the sample: 15 Gy SBRT to primary tumor, nephrectomy 4 weeks later. Serial blood draws occurred at baseline and 2 and 4 weeks post-SBRT. Sequenced by immunoSEQ multiplex PCR; TCRdb stores in-frame clones only, minus some. The sample contains about 130,000 clones, around 81% of which appear only once. This TCR came from a middle-aged man with renal cell carcinoma. The sequenced sample was blood, obtained from a patient whose treatment included radiotherapy and nephrectomy. The gene calls are TRBV9 and TRBJ2-3; weak D call: TRBD2 (6 bases). This CDR3 is CASSVEGLDTQYF. In DNA, the CDR3 is TGTGCCAGCAGCGTGGAGGGTTTAGATACGCAGTATTTT.